This T cell receptor beta chain was captured by sequencing in a study of blood T cells in healthy people across ages. General observations from the study: Per million T cells, TCR beta diversity dropped about linearly as age rose. No one knew whether donors had CMV, which possibly confounded expanded clonotype changes. Diversity was higher, and naive CD4+ cells more numerous, in long-lived donors than in aged donors.

Alongside a J-beta primer mix, a sample-barcoded 5' primer served in a second PCR lasting about 7 to 11 cycles. Each CDR3 protein gets one entry after TCRdb re-called the 5' RACE reads with MiXCR. This sample has approximately 830,000 distinct CDR3 sequences, with about 62% found just once. Aged roughly 6 to 90, donors were systemically healthy Caucasians from Russia. This CDR3 contains 15 residues. Per the germline V gene, CDR1 is SGHAT and CDR2 is FQDESV (reference sequence). V was pared by 5 bases and J by 2 bases, with 15 bases between. About this clonotype: Its matching antigen is unknown.

Material for sequencing was blood. This clonotype originated in a man in his thirties or forties in good health. The gene calls are TRBV11-1 and TRBJ2-5; D might be TRBD2 (6 bases). CDR3 in DNA: TGTGCCAGCAGCCCCCCGGGACTCAAACAAGAGACCCAGTACTTC. It is translated as CASSPPGLKQETQYF.